This T cell receptor beta chain was profiled in a study of blood T cell repertoires in COVID-19. Study details: Whether acute or convalescent, the COVID-19 samples came from the United States, Italy and Spain.

This CDR3 region has 16 residues. After removal of 4 bases from V and 9 bases from J, the junction contained 15 bases not matched to a gene. CDR1 is LGHNT, CDR2 FRNRAP, per germline. Repertoires were generated with immunoSEQ multiplex PCR, while TCRdb's copy carries only in-frame clones and drops some. In the table there are about 160,000 clones, 70% to 90% of which are singletons. The chain couples TRBV12-5 to TRBJ2-1, with 7 bases that match TRBD2. The sequencing input was peripheral blood. The sequence was obtained from a woman aged 55-70 years with COVID-19, enrolled during active disease. The CDR3 DNA reads TGTGCTAGTGGTTATTCCACTCGGATTGCGGGAGCTGAGCAGTTCTTC. Amino acids: CASGYSTRIAGAEQFF.